The clone carrying this TCR beta chain was counted only a few times. The antigen remains undetermined. V lost 2 bases to trimming and J lost 5 bases, with 16 bases between them. The CDR3 is made up of 16 amino acids. Germline-derived CDR1 and CDR2 are DFQATT and SNEGSKA (reference sequence). This sample was taken from a study of CD8 T cells in ankylosing spondylitis. Study outcomes and limitations: It appeared that ankylosing spondylitis blood was characterized by a TCR beta motif of several highly homologous variants.

Making use of molecular barcodes, quantitative 5'-RACE generated TCR beta libraries. Using its own MiXCR run on the 5' RACE reads, TCRdb lists one record per CDR3 protein. The sample contains about 160,000 distinct CDR3 sequences, around two fifths of which appear only once. Sequenced input: synovial fluid, either unsorted or a sorted T cell fraction (not recorded which). This clonotype was sampled from a male donor with ankylosing spondylitis. This sequence joins TRBV20-1 and TRBJ1-6, with D perhaps matching TRBD1 (6 bases). CDR3 DNA: TGCAGTGCTAGATCCTTGGACAGAGGTGATAATTCACCCCTCCACTTT. This translates into CSARSLDRGDNSPLHF.